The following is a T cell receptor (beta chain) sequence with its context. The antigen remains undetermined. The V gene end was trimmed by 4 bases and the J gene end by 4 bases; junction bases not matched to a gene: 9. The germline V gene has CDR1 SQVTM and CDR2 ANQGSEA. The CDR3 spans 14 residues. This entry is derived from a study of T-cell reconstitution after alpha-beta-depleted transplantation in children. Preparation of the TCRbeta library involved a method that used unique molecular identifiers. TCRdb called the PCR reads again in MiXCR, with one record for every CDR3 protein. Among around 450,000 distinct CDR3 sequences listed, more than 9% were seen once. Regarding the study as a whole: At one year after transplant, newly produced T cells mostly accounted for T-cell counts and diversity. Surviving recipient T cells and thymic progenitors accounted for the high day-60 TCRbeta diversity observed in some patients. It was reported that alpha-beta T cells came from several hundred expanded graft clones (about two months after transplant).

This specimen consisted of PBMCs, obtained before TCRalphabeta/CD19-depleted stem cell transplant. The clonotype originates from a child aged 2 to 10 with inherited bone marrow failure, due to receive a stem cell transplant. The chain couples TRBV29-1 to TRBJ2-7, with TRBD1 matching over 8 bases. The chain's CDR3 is CSVAGGDRGYEQYF. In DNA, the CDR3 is TGCAGCGTTGCCGGGGGAGACAGGGGTTACGAGCAGTACTTC.